This is a list of T cell receptor beta chains from one sample in a study of OX40 agonist ivuxolimab in advanced cancers. Sequencing used immunoSEQ multiplex PCR; TCRdb keeps in-frame clones, though not all of them. The data show about 33,000 clones, around 85% seen once. The sample was CD4+ or CD8+ T cells sorted from blood, taken in a trial of the OX40 agonist ivuxolimab. All receptors derive from an adult with an advanced solid tumor such as melanoma, head and neck, liver or kidney cancer. Both conserved end residues are part of each CDR3. The D gene is left open where the match is weak. The listing skips clone size in some rows; elsewhere it reads once, few, many or a size class.

TRBJ2-6,-,TRBV9,TRBD1,CASSATRGPGANVLTF,TGTGCCAGCAGCGCCACAAGGGGGCCCGGGGCCAACGTCCTGACTTTC
TRBJ1-5,-,TRBV2,-,CASNQAYQPQHF,TGTGCCAGCAACCAGGCCTATCAGCCCCAGCATTTT
TRBJ2-3,-,TRBV7-2,-,CASSFGGLWTDTQYF,TGTGCCAGCAGCTTCGGCGGGCTTTGGACGGATACGCAGTATTTT
TRBJ1-2,few,TRBV6-4,TRBD1,CASSDSPDRAGGYTF,TGTGCCAGCAGTGACTCGCCCGACAGGGCTGGTGGCTACACCTTC
TRBJ2-5,once,TRBV18,-,CASSPLQRTKETQYF,TGTGCCAGCTCACCCCTCCAGCGGACTAAAGAGACCCAGTACTTC
TRBJ2-2,-,TRBV28,-,CASNAGTETGELFF,TGTGCCAGCAACGCCGGGACGGAAACCGGGGAGCTGTTTTTT
TRBJ2-3,medium-sized,TRBV4-3,TRBD2,CASSQERRGGTDTQYF,TGCGCCAGCAGCCAAGAACGCCGGGGGGGCACAGATACGCAGTATTTT
TRBJ1-4,-,TRBV4-3,TRBD1,CASSQGTGTNEKLFF,TGCGCCAGCAGCCAGGGGACAGGGACTAATGAAAAACTGTTTTTT
TRBJ2-1,-,TRBV5-6,-,CASSLWGNGEQFF,TGTGCCAGCAGCTTGTGGGGAAATGGTGAGCAGTTCTTC
TRBJ1-1,-,TRBV28,TRBD1,CASSTTSTGDFATEAFF,TGTGCCAGCAGTACAACCTCGACAGGGGATTTTGCCACTGAAGCTTTCTTT
TRBJ1-5,-,TRBV6-5,-,CASNYGPGQPQHF,TGTGCCAGCAACTACGGACCGGGTCAGCCCCAGCATTTT
TRBJ2-5,-,TRBV6-5,TRBD1,CASWTGQETQYF,TGTGCCAGTTGGACAGGCCAAGAGACCCAGTACTTC
TRBJ2-6,-,TRBV18,-,CASSSRQESSGANVLTF,TGTGCCAGCTCTAGCAGGCAGGAATCCTCTGGGGCCAACGTCCTGACTTTC
TRBJ2-3,-,TRBV30,-,CAWSPGGFTDTQYF,TGTGCCTGGAGCCCAGGGGGGTTCACAGATACGCAGTATTTT
TRBJ1-1,-,TRBV30,TRBD1,CAWTVPGQGMNTEAFF,TGTGCCTGGACCGTCCCGGGACAGGGAATGAACACTGAAGCTTTCTTT
TRBJ2-5,-,TRBV28,-,CASSTYPIEETQYF,TGTGCCAGCAGTACCTATCCTATAGAGGAGACCCAGTACTTC
TRBJ2-7,few,TRBV6-5,-,CASKRADEREQYF,TGTGCCAGCAAGAGGGCCGATGAACGCGAGCAGTACTTC
TRBJ1-5,-,TRBV27,TRBD1,CASSSRGGYPNQPQHF,TGTGCCAGCAGTTCCAGGGGGGGATACCCCAATCAGCCCCAGCATTTT
TRBJ2-4,-,TRBV9,TRBD2,CASSVGTSGGANIQYF,TGTGCCAGCAGCGTAGGGACTAGCGGGGGGGCTAACATTCAGTACTTC
TRBJ2-7,-,TRBV28,TRBD1,CASWTGPGIEQYF,TGTGCCAGCTGGACAGGGCCAGGGATCGAGCAGTACTTC
TRBJ2-2,few,TRBV11-2,-,CASSLVPGAGTGELFF,TGTGCCAGCAGCTTAGTTCCGGGGGCGGGCACCGGGGAGCTGTTTTTT
TRBJ2-5,-,TRBV4-1,TRBD2,CASSQRLAGEETQYF,TGCGCCAGCAGCCAACGACTAGCCGGGGAAGAGACCCAGTACTTC
TRBJ2-7,-,TRBV29-1,-,CSVQWGRSSSYEQYF,TGCAGCGTCCAATGGGGGCGATCGAGCTCCTACGAGCAGTACTTC
TRBJ2-7,-,TRBV7-8,-,CASSRTGYEQYF,TGTGCCAGCAGCCGAACGGGCTACGAGCAGTACTTC
TRBJ2-7,medium-sized,TRBV5-1,-,CASSLGQGRVSYEQYF,TGCGCCAGCAGCTTGGGTCAGGGACGGGTCTCCTACGAGCAGTACTTC
TRBJ1-2,-,TRBV6-5,-,CASRKLWGANYGYTF,TGTGCCAGCAGAAAATTGTGGGGCGCTAACTATGGCTACACCTTC
TRBJ2-3,-,TRBV5-8,TRBD1,CASSYGQGIDTQYF,TGTGCCAGCAGCTACGGACAGGGGATAGATACGCAGTATTTT
TRBJ1-4,few,TRBV28,-,CASSPPRGKLFF,TGTGCCAGCAGTCCCCCTAGAGGAAAACTGTTTTTT
TRBJ2-5,-,TRBV6-1,TRBD2,CASSTGAGGGETQYF,TGTGCCAGCAGTACAGGGGCGGGAGGGGGGGAGACCCAGTACTTC